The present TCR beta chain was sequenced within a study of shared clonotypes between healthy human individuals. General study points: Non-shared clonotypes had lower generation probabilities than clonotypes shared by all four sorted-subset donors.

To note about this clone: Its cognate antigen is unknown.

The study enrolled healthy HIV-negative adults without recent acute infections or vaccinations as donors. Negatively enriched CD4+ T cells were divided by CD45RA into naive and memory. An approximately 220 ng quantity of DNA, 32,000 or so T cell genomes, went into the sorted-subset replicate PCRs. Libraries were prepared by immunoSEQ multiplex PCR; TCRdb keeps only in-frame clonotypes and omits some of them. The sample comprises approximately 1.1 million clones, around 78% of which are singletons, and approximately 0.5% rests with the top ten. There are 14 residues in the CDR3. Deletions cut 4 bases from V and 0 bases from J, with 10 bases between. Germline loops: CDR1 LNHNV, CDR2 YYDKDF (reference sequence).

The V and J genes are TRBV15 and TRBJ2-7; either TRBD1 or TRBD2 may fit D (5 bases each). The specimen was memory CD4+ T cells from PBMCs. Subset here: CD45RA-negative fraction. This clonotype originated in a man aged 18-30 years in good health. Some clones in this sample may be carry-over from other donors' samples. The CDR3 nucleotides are TGTGCCACCAGCAATCCCGGGACCTCCTACGAGCAGTACTTC. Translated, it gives CATSNPGTSYEQYF.